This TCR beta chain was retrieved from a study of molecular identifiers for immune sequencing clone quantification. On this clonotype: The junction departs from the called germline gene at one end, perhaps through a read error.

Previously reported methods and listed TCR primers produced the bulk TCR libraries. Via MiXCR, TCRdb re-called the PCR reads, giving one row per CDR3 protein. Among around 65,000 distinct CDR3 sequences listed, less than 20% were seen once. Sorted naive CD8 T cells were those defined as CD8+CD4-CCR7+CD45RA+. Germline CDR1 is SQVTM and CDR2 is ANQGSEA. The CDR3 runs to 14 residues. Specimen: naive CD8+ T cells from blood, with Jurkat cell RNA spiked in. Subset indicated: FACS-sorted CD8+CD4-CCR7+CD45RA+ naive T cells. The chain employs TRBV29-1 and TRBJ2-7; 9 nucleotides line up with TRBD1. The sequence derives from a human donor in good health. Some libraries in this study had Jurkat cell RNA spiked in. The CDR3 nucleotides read TGCAGCGTTCAAGACAGGGGGTCCTCCTACGAGCAGTACTTC. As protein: CSVQDRGSSYEQYF.